This T cell receptor (beta chain) comes out of a study of Ad26.COV2.S vaccination and SARS-CoV-2 variants. The wider study: Enrolled in COV1001, the donor was in the Ad26.COV2.S trial arm, which received the vaccine.

Treatment meaning: some 20 received Ad26.COV2.S at low or high dose, single or two shots; about 5 received placebo; per-sample allocation not given. Collection of the samples took place on day 63 after the first injection of vaccine or placebo. Its platform was an Ad26 vector, and its expressed antigen was Wuhan-strain SARS-CoV-2 spike. Clones were sequenced by immunoSEQ multiplex PCR, and TCRdb holds only the in-frame ones, with some missing. Counted here are 350,000 to 400,000 clones, around 85% occurring once; the ten biggest clones make up approximately 3.7%. This specimen was peripheral blood, taken in a trial of Ad26.COV2.S vaccine versus placebo. This sequence was found in a person aged 18-65 years who received the Ad26.COV2.S COVID-19 vaccine or a placebo.

CDR3 sequence: CASSLEWTSATGELFF. The CDR3 DNA reads as TGTGCCAGCAGCTTAGAATGGACTAGCGCCACCGGGGAGCTGTTTTTT. V and J are TRBV7-6 and TRBJ2-2; 9 bases align to TRBD2. J lost 4 bases, V lost 1 base, and 4 bases had no gene match. Per the germline V gene, CDR1 is SGHVS and CDR2 is FNYEAQ. This CDR3 has 16 amino acids.